This T cell receptor (beta chain) comes out of a study of cytotoxic CD8 clonotypes in ibrutinib-treated CLL. Notes on the study in general: T-cell clonality at baseline went above that of age-matched healthy donors and rose and fell with circulating CD8+ T-cell counts. Rising at ibrutinib response, clonality subsequently fell back toward baseline at progression. Public clonotypes, found uncommonly, either contracted or stayed stable on treatment.

With sequencing, the targeted depth ranged from 1 in 200,000 to 1 in 1 million T cells. Repertoires were generated with immunoSEQ multiplex PCR, while TCRdb's copy carries only in-frame clones and drops some. The sample includes under 40,000 clones, roughly 45% seen only once; the top ten take approximately 17%. Comment on this clone: Its cognate antigen is unknown.

V lost 1 base, J lost 3 bases, and 10 bases lay in between. The length of the CDR3 is 15 residues. Germline V lookup: CDR1 SGHVS, CDR2 FQNEAQ. V usage is TRBV7-8 and J usage is TRBJ1-3; D is uncertain. This clonotype was obtained from a human donor with chronic lymphocytic leukemia. The input for sequencing was PBMCs, taken before ibrutinib treatment. The CDR3 nucleotides are TGTGCCAGCAGCTTAGGGTTGCGGGGTGGAAACACCATATATTTT. Encoded protein: CASSLGLRGGNTIYF.